Listed here are 20 T cell receptor beta chains from one sample, sequenced in a study of cytomegalovirus exposure and HLA in healthy donors. Use of 60 Vbeta and 13 Jbeta primers characterized the PCR. TCRdb keeps only in-frame clones here, not all; method: immunoSEQ multiplex PCR. This sample carries about 140,000 clones, with about 2.2% going to the ten biggest clones. The sequencing input was PBMCs. These receptors all stem from a woman in her late teens or twenties in good health and CMV-seronegative.

CDR3 sequence (DNA): TGTGCCAGCAGCTCACTAGCGGGAGGGTCAGATACGCAGTATTTT. This sequence encodes CASSSLAGGSDTQYF. This chain links TRBV5-4 with TRBJ2-3, with TRBD2 matching over 13 bases. Trimming at V came to 3 bases and at J to 4 bases, leaving 2 bases not matched to a gene. Germline V CDR1 and CDR2: SGHNT, YYREEE (reference sequence). The length of the CDR3 is 15 residues.

V gene TRBV5-6 combines with J gene TRBJ2-1, with a tentative D call TRBD1 (6 bases). The V end lost 0 bases, the J end lost 6 bases, and 10 bases lay between the germline ends. The CDR3 consists of 14 residues. Germline CDR1 and CDR2: SGHDT and YYEEEE. In DNA, the CDR3 is TGTGCCAGCAGCTTGGATACAGGGTCCAATGAGCAGTTCTTC. This encodes CASSLDTGSNEQFF.

The rearrangement links TRBV11-3 to TRBJ2-1; 7 bases map to TRBD1. The CDR3 extends over 18 amino acids. V was clipped by 0 bases and J by 6 bases; unmatched bases: 14. Germline V gene sequence: CDR1 SGHNT, CDR2 YENEEA. CDR3 nucleotides: TGTGCCAGCAGCTTAGAGAGGGACAGTAGGCCTGACGGCAATGAGCAGTTCTTC. This gives the protein CASSLERDSRPDGNEQFF. Full variable domain (missing parts from reference TRBV11-3 and TRBJ2-1): EAGVVQSPRYKIIEKKQPVAFWCNPISGHNTLYWYLQNLGQGPELLIRYENEEAVDDSQLPKDRFSAERLKGVDSTLKIQPAELGDSAVYLCASSLERDSRPDGNEQFFGPGTRLTVL.

The chain employs TRBV7-2 and TRBJ2-1; D may be TRBD2 (6 bases). The CDR3 has 12 residues. CDR1 SGHTA and CDR2 FQGNSA come from the germline V gene. Trimming stripped 5 bases from V and 8 bases from J, with 10 bases between. The CDR3 sequence: CASSATSYEQFF. In DNA form, the CDR3 reads TGTGCCAGCAGCGCCACTAGCTATGAGCAGTTCTTC.

The V gene is TRBV11-2, the J gene TRBJ2-1, with 8 positions matching TRBD2. Per the germline V gene, CDR1 is SGHAT and CDR2 is FQNNGV. J was trimmed by 7 bases and V by 8 bases; bases with no gene match: 16. CDR3 length: 16 amino acids. For the CDR3, the DNA is TGTGCCAGCCGGAGATTGCGCGGGAGGAGTGGGAATGAGCAGTTCTTC. Translating gives CASRRLRGRSGNEQFF.

The chain joins TRBV7-6 to TRBJ2-1, with 9 bases lining up with TRBD2. CDR3 length equals 14 residues. Looked up from germline, CDR1 is SGHVS and CDR2 is FNYEAQ. V trimming: 5 bases; J trimming: 6 bases; junction bases outside the gene matches: 5. The CDR3 DNA is TGTGCCAGCAGCCCGAGCGGGGGGACCAATGAGCAGTTCTTC. Residues: CASSPSGGTNEQFF.

The chain is built from TRBV15 and TRBJ1-4; D ambiguous. The CDR3 has 14 amino acids. The germline V gene encodes CDR1 LNHNV and CDR2 YYDKDF (reference sequence). Trimming took off 8 bases at V and 11 bases at J, with 21 bases between the two ends. The CDR3: CATDDPVARGKLFF. CDR3 DNA sequence: TGTGCCACCGACGACCCGGTCGCTCGAGGGAAACTGTTTTTT.

This chain joins TRBV7-8 and TRBJ2-7, with D maybe TRBD1 (6 bases). The V and J ends lost 4 bases and 7 bases respectively, with 14 bases between them. Germline-derived CDR1 and CDR2 are SGHVS and FQNEAQ. The CDR3 runs to 13 residues. The CDR3 protein is CASSSNREGEQYV. The CDR3 nucleotides are TGTGCCAGCAGCTCCAACAGGGAAGGGGAGCAGTACGTC.

This rearrangement joins TRBV18 to TRBJ1-5, with D unresolved. V was cut by 3 bases and J by 5 bases, with 8 bases left in between. Per germline, CDR1 KGHSH and CDR2 LQKENI. The CDR3 consists of 13 residues. CDR3 nucleotides: TGTGCCAGCTCACCGGGTGAGGATCAGCCCCAGCATTTT. Protein sequence: CASSPGEDQPQHF.

J is TRBJ1-4 and V is TRBV28; 11 bases are shared with TRBD1. Germline CDR1 and CDR2: MDHEN and SYDVKM. V lost 2 bases, J lost 3 bases, and 5 bases stayed unmatched. The CDR3 is 17 residues long. The CDR3: CASSLPGTGGSNEKLFF. In DNA, the CDR3 is TGTGCCAGCAGTTTACCCGGGACAGGGGGATCTAATGAAAAACTGTTTTTT. The full variable domain, its missing parts supplied by reference TRBV28 and TRBJ1-4, is DVKVTQSSRYLVKRTGEKVFLECVQDMDHENMFWYRQDPGLGLRLIYFSYDVKMKEKGDIPEGYSVSREKKERFSLILESASTNQTSMYLCASSLPGTGGSNEKLFFGSGTQLSVL.

The chain employs TRBV11-2 and TRBJ2-1; 12 bases map to TRBD2. Germline trimming cut 2 bases from V and 4 bases from J; bases unmatched to any gene: 6. CDR1 SGHAT and CDR2 FQNNGV come from the germline V gene. The CDR3 sequence is 17 residues long. The CDR3 is CASSLTSGTSGYNEQFF. In nucleotides, the CDR3 is TGTGCCAGCAGCTTAACCTCCGGGACTAGCGGGTACAATGAGCAGTTCTTC.

The V call is TRBV7-3, the J call TRBJ2-3; 8 nucleotides align to TRBD2. After removal of 5 bases from V and 3 bases from J, the junction contained 10 bases not matched to a gene. The germline V gene has CDR1 SGHTA and CDR2 FQGTGA. The CDR3 has 16 amino acids. The CDR3 DNA reads TGTGCCAGCAGCGGGGGACTAGATGTTAGGACAGATACGCAGTATTTT. Translation: CASSGGLDVRTDTQYF.

The V and J genes are TRBV6-1 and TRBJ1-1, with a tentative D call TRBD1 (6 bases). The V end was cut by 4 bases, the J end by 4 bases, with 13 bases between. The V gene's germline CDR1 is MNHNS and CDR2 SASEGT. The CDR3 has 14 amino acids. The CDR3, as DNA: TGTGCCAGCAGTGTCAGGGGATGGGGCACTGAAGCTTTCTTT. Translated, it gives CASSVRGWGTEAFF.

The chain combines TRBV5-6 with TRBJ2-5; D is undetermined. Matching the DNA end better, TRBJ2-7 makes the J call doubtful. Germline CDR1 reads SGHDT; CDR2 reads YYEEEE. The CDR3 is 15 amino acids. CDR3 loop: CASSLYSRTVYEQYF. DNA for the CDR3: TGTGCCAGCAGCTTGTACAGCCGAACCGTCTACGAGCAGTACTTC.

This chain connects TRBV7-8 to TRBJ1-5; 9 bases agree with TRBD1. The CDR3 loop spans 14 amino acids. Germline-derived CDR1 and CDR2 are SGHVS and FQNEAQ. V shed 5 bases and J 5 bases; nucleotides not matched to a gene: 4. DNA for the CDR3: TGTGCCAGCAGCCTCGACAGGGGGTATCAGCCCCAGCATTTT. This translates into CASSLDRGYQPQHF.

The chain uses TRBV7-9 and TRBJ2-1; the D gene is possibly TRBD1 (5 bases). From germline, CDR1 is SEHNR and CDR2 FQNEAQ (reference sequence). Trimming took off 1 base at V and 10 bases at J, with 11 bases between the two ends. This CDR3 spans 13 amino acids. The CDR3 spells CASSLVEQVEQFF. The CDR3 coding sequence is TGTGCCAGCAGCTTAGTGGAACAGGTAGAGCAGTTCTTC.

The chain uses TRBV28 and TRBJ2-5; 9 bases map to TRBD2. Germline values: CDR1 MDHEN, CDR2 SYDVKM. The CDR3 runs to 15 residues. V was clipped by 2 bases and J by 5 bases; unmatched bases: 6. CDR3 bases: TGTGCCAGCAGTTTACTGGCGGGAGGGGGGGAGACCCAGTACTTC. Its protein is CASSLLAGGGETQYF.

With regard to this clone: One end of the junction varies from germline; a read error may be responsible. The V and J genes are TRBV6-1 and TRBJ1-1; D is ambiguous. This CDR3 spans 12 amino acids. The germline CDR1 and CDR2 sequences are MNHNS and SASEGT. In DNA, the CDR3 is TGTGCCAGCAGTGGAGACAACACTGAAGCCTTCTTT. Protein product: CASSGDNTEAFF.

The gene calls are TRBV5-1 and TRBJ1-2; 9 bases map to TRBD1. There are 15 residues in the CDR3. The junction had 9 bases not matched to a gene; V was cut back by 1 base and J by 8 bases. Germline-derived CDR1 and CDR2 are SGHRS and YFSETQ. DNA of the CDR3: TGCGCCAGCAGCTTGAACGCCGGGACAGGGATCGGCTACACCTTC. Its translation: CASSLNAGTGIGYTF.

The chain employs TRBV19 and TRBJ1-4, with D perhaps TRBD1 (6 bases). Germline lookup yields CDR1 LNHDA and CDR2 SQIVND (reference sequence). The germline V and J ends were trimmed by 0 bases and 3 bases, with 17 bases remaining between them. The CDR3 runs 18 residues. In DNA, the CDR3 is TGTGCCAGTAGTATAGATCTCAGGGGCCTCGGTGCTAATGAAAAACTGTTTTTT. Its translation: CASSIDLRGLGANEKLFF. The whole variable domain, remainder taken from reference TRBV19 and TRBJ1-4, is DGGITQSPKYLFRKEGQNVTLSCEQNLNHDAMYWYRQDPGQGLRLIYYSQIVNDFQKGDIAEGYSVSREKKESFPLTVTSAQKNPTAFYLCASSIDLRGLGANEKLFFGSGTQLSVL.